A single sample is the source of the 29 T cell receptor beta chains below, sequenced in a study of T-cell reconstitution after alpha-beta-depleted transplantation in children. Preparation of the TCRbeta library was carried out with unique molecular identifiers. MiXCR, run by TCRdb on the PCR reads, gives a single entry per CDR3 protein. Among some 100,000 distinct CDR3 sequences listed, about 16% were seen once. The starting material was PBMCs, mostly from graft donor cells, obtained 180 days after TCRalphabeta/CD19-depleted stem cell transplant. The receptor source for this set is a male patient aged 2-9 years who had a stem cell transplant for acute lymphoblastic leukemia, so the T cells may come from the graft donor.

The sample holds a few counts of this clonotype. The gene calls are TRBV4-3 and TRBJ2-2, with a tentative D call TRBD2 (6 bases). CDR3 length equals 18 residues. CDR1 and CDR2 from the germline V gene are LGHNA and YSLEER. With 1 base removed from V and 2 bases from J, the gap between germline ends came to 17 bases. CDR3 loop: CASSQGLPGTLNTGELFF. In DNA, the CDR3 is TGCGCCAGCAGCCAAGGACTACCCGGGACTCTAAACACCGGGGAGCTGTTTTTT.

The chain employs TRBV11-3 and TRBJ1-1; D perhaps matches TRBD1 (5 bases). Between the trimmed V and J ends, which lost 1 base and 3 bases, there was a span of 12 bases. The germline V gene encodes CDR1 SGHNT and CDR2 YENEEA. The CDR3 runs to 15 residues. DNA of the CDR3: TGTGCCAGCAGCTTAGGTCAGGGTTCGGACACTGAAGCTTTCTTT. As protein: CASSLGQGSDTEAFF.

There are many counts of this clonotype. V and J are TRBV7-9 and TRBJ2-5, with TRBD2 as a possible D gene (6 bases). The V gene's germline CDR1 is SEHNR and CDR2 FQNEAQ (reference sequence). The CDR3 is 14 amino acids. The ends were cut back, 6 bases at V and 7 bases at J, with 18 bases in the middle. The CDR3 loop is CASRTPGMEGTQYF. In DNA, the CDR3 is TGTGCCAGCAGGACCCCAGGGATGGAGGGGACCCAGTACTTC.

This clonotype was picked up a small number of times. The gene calls are TRBV30 and TRBJ2-2; D possibly matches TRBD1 or TRBD2 (5 bases each). This CDR3 region has 14 residues. Germline assignment: CDR1 GTSNPN and CDR2 SVGIG (reference sequence). V dropped 4 bases and J dropped 0 bases, with 9 bases sitting between them. CDR3 protein: CAWTWGPNTGELFF. DNA of the CDR3: TGTGCCTGGACGTGGGGACCGAACACCGGGGAGCTGTTTTTT. Supplemented by reference TRBV30 and TRBJ2-2, the full variable domain reads SQTIHQWPATLVQPVGSPLSLECTVEGTSNPNLYWYRQAAGRGLQLLFYSVGIGQISSEVPQNLSASRPQDRQFILSSKKLLLSDSGFYLCAWTWGPNTGELFFGEGSRLTVL.

The J gene is TRBJ1-2, the V gene TRBV7-9; D possibly corresponds to TRBD1 (6 bases). Deletions cut 2 bases from V and 6 bases from J, with 13 bases between. The CDR3 consists of 14 residues. CDR1 SEHNR and CDR2 FQNEAQ come from the germline V gene (reference sequence). The CDR3 reads CASSLMGAGDGYTF. CDR3 bases: TGTGCCAGCAGCTTAATGGGGGCGGGAGATGGCTACACCTTC.

The chain is built from TRBV7-7 and TRBJ2-2; TRBD1 matches at 9 bases. V dropped 7 bases and J dropped 0; count of bases not matched to a gene: 9. CDR3 length equals 17 residues. Germline V gene lookup returns CDR1 SSHAT and CDR2 FNYEAQ (reference sequence). CDR3 nucleotide sequence: TGTGCCAGCACCGTATTACAGGGGGCCGCGAACACCGGGGAGCTGTTTTTT. Translating gives CASTVLQGAANTGELFF.

This chain uses TRBV19 with TRBJ2-1; D is uncertain. Trimming removed 1 base from V and 5 bases from J, with 3 bases in between. Germline-derived CDR1 and CDR2 are LNHDA and SQIVND (reference sequence). The CDR3 sequence is 12 residues long. The CDR3 DNA reads as TGTGCCAGTAGTATAGTCCACAATGAGCAGTTCTTC. Translating gives CASSIVHNEQFF.

V gene TRBV18 combines with J gene TRBJ1-2; tentatively, D is TRBD1 (6 bases). CDR1 is KGHSH and CDR2 is LQKENI in the germline V gene. With 6 bases removed from V and 2 bases from J, the gap between germline ends came to 16 bases. This CDR3 has 15 residues. This CDR3 is CASSRSRDTNYGYTF. The CDR3 region has the DNA TGTGCCAGCTCTCGAAGCCGGGACACCAACTATGGCTACACCTTC. The full variable domain, rest sourced from reference TRBV18 and TRBJ1-2, is NAGVMQNPRHLVRRRGQEARLRCSPMKGHSHVYWYRQLPEEGLKFMVYLQKENIIDESGMPKERFSAEFPKEGPSILRIQQVVRGDSAAYFCASSRSRDTNYGYTFGSGTRLTVV.

This clonotype was counted many times. One end of the junction does not line up with germline, which may come from a read error. The chain recombines TRBV6-4 with TRBJ2-3; 13 nucleotides align to TRBD2. The V gene's germline CDR1 is MRHNA and CDR2 SNTAGT. The CDR3 runs to 17 residues. CDR3: CASRDSGLAGSTDTQYF. CDR3 coding DNA: TGTGCCAGCAGAGACTCGGGACTAGCGGGAAGCACAGATACGCAGTATTTT.

This clonotype appeared a few times. The rearrangement joins TRBV29-1 to TRBJ1-1; tentatively, D is TRBD1 (5 bases). Germline assignment: CDR1 SQVTM and CDR2 ANQGSEA. The CDR3 runs 13 residues. In nucleotides, the CDR3 is TGCAGTCTTAAGGGGCAGTTGGACACTGAAGCTTTCTTT. Translation: CSLKGQLDTEAFF.

In this sample, this clonotype turned up many times. This chain uses TRBV10-2 with TRBJ2-2; possibly TRBD2 for D (5 bases). Trimming took off 6 bases at V and 2 bases at J, with 13 bases between the two ends. The CDR3 spans 15 residues. Germline assignment: CDR1 WSHSY and CDR2 SAAADI. Here the CDR3 reads CASRARGSNTGELFF. The CDR3 coding sequence is TGCGCCAGCAGGGCCCGGGGTTCCAACACCGGGGAGCTGTTTTTT.

This clonotype occurred a few times. The chain couples TRBV10-2 to TRBJ2-3; possible D gene TRBD2, 6 bases. The V end lost 2 bases, the J end lost 6 bases, and 21 bases lay between the germline ends. The length of the CDR3 is 17 residues. Germline lookup yields CDR1 WSHSY and CDR2 SAAADI. The CDR3 region has the DNA TGCGCCAGCAGTGAGAGGCCCATACTAGCCGGGATGGATACGCAGTATTTT. Translated, it gives CASSERPILAGMDTQYF.

This rearrangement joins TRBV10-3 to TRBJ2-7, with unresolved D. Germline-derived CDR1 and CDR2 are ENHRY and SYGVKD. The V gene lost 7 bases and the J gene lost 3 bases, with 13 bases spanning the gap. There are 13 residues in the CDR3. CDR3 sequence (DNA): TGTGCCATCATGGGGTCAGGAAACTACGAGCAGTACTTC. This gives the protein CAIMGSGNYEQYF.

A few counts support this clonotype. This rearrangement joins TRBV7-2 to TRBJ2-7, with 9 bases identical to TRBD1. Germline V gene data show CDR1 as SGHTA and CDR2 as FQGNSA. V was pared by 7 bases and J by 4 bases, with 8 bases of the junction left unmatched. The CDR3 runs to 14 residues. CDR3 protein: CASMVGQGPYEQYF. CDR3 in DNA: TGTGCCAGCATGGTCGGACAGGGGCCTTACGAGCAGTACTTC.

This clonotype was picked up a small number of times. The chain employs TRBV3-1 and TRBJ2-7, with D maybe TRBD1 (5 bases). CDR3 length equals 16 residues. Germline V gene lookup returns CDR1 LGHDT and CDR2 YNNKEL (reference sequence). Trimming removed 4 bases at V and 0 bases at J, with 16 bases between. CDR3 in DNA: TGTGCCAGCAGCCGAAACTTAAGGGGCCCCTCCTACGAGCAGTACTTC. This gives the protein CASSRNLRGPSYEQYF.

The chain employs TRBV2 and TRBJ1-1; tentatively, D is TRBD1 (5 bases). Between the trimmed V and J ends, which lost 5 bases and 12 bases, there was a span of 19 bases. CDR3 length: 13 residues. From germline, CDR1 is SNHLY and CDR2 FYNNEI. The CDR3 coding sequence is TGTGCCAGCAGTCTAATACAGGACGGGATCTCTTTCTTT. It is translated as CASSLIQDGISFF.

There are a few counts of this clonotype. V and J are TRBV5-1 and TRBJ2-7; the D is unclear. The V end lost 5 bases, the J end lost 1 base, and 13 bases lay between the germline ends. This CDR3 spans 14 amino acids. Per the germline V gene, CDR1 is SGHRS and CDR2 is YFSETQ. DNA of the CDR3: TGCGCCAGCAGTGGCGAGACCCCGTCCTACGAGCAGTACTTC. Its protein is CASSGETPSYEQYF.

This clonotype was seen a handful of times. The V call is TRBV27, the J call TRBJ2-1; D possibly matches TRBD1 or TRBD2 (5 bases each). V was clipped by 6 bases and J by 1 base, with 13 bases between them. The CDR3 spans 15 residues. CDR1 is MNHEY and CDR2 is SMNVEV in the germline V gene (reference sequence). The CDR3, as DNA: TGTGCCAGCAGCCTCCGGGACGGTTCCTACAATGAGCAGTTCTTC. Its translation is CASSLRDGSYNEQFF.

This clonotype was counted between two and nine times. The V and J genes are TRBV3-1 and TRBJ2-3; no clear D. Germline values: CDR1 LGHDT, CDR2 YNNKEL (reference sequence). V was shortened by 8 bases and J by 3 bases, with 24 bases between the two germline ends. The CDR3 sequence is 17 residues long. The CDR3: CASAPYPAGIATDTQYF. CDR3 sequence (DNA): TGTGCCAGCGCCCCATATCCGGCTGGAATAGCAACAGATACGCAGTATTTT.

V gene TRBV5-6 combines with J gene TRBJ1-4, with D maybe TRBD1 (5 bases). The CDR3 runs 13 residues. V dropped 4 bases and J dropped 8 bases, with 12 bases sitting between them. Germline V gene lookup returns CDR1 SGHDT and CDR2 YYEEEE. As DNA, the CDR3 is TGTGCCAGCAGCCGGGACCCGGGAGAAAAACTGTTTTTT. Amino acid sequence: CASSRDPGEKLFF.

The chain carries TRBV11-2 and TRBJ2-5, with 9 bases lining up with TRBD1. The V gene's germline CDR1 is SGHAT and CDR2 FQNNGV. V lost 1 base and J lost 5; bases outside the gene matches: 8. This CDR3 contains 16 residues. CDR3 bases: TGTGCCAGCAGCTTAGCTCTGGGGACAGGGCGTGAGACCCAGTACTTC. This sequence encodes CASSLALGTGRETQYF.

In its sample, this clonotype was seen many times. The CDR3 region has the DNA TGCGCCAGCAGCGAGGACAGGGCGATCTACGAGCAGTACTTC. Its protein product is CASSEDRAIYEQYF. The V call is TRBV5-1, the J call TRBJ2-7; TRBD1 matches 8 bases. The J segment lost 3 bases and the V segment lost 4 bases, leaving 6 bases of the junction unmatched. This CDR3 has 14 residues. CDR1 is SGHRS, CDR2 YFSETQ, per germline.

This clonotype was detected a few times. The V call is TRBV11-2, the J call TRBJ2-1; possible D gene TRBD1, 6 bases. Trimming stripped 4 bases from V and 0 bases from J, with 19 bases between. In germline, CDR1 is SGHAT, CDR2 FQNNGV. CDR3 length equals 18 residues. CDR3 amino acids: CASSWSLKTGSSYNEQFF. Written as DNA, the CDR3 is TGTGCCAGCAGCTGGAGCCTGAAGACAGGCAGCTCCTACAATGAGCAGTTCTTC. Based on the CDR3 plus reference TRBV11-2 and TRBJ2-1, the full variable domain is EAGVAQSPRYKIIEKRQSVAFWCNPISGHATLYWYQQILGQGPKLLIQFQNNGVVDDSQLPKDRFSAERLKGVDSTLKIQPAKLEDSAVYLCASSWSLKTGSSYNEQFFGPGTRLTVL.

This clonotype appeared a few times. The V call is TRBV7-9, the J call TRBJ1-1; the D is unclear. The CDR3 extends over 15 amino acids. The germline V gene encodes CDR1 SEHNR and CDR2 FQNEAQ (reference sequence). Deletions cut 5 bases from V and 0 bases from J, with 13 bases between. The CDR3 DNA sequence: TGTGCCAGCAGCCCTGACCTCATGTTGAACACTGAAGCTTTCTTT. Translating gives CASSPDLMLNTEAFF.

The sample holds a few counts of this clonotype. The chain combines TRBV27 with TRBJ2-5; the D call may be TRBD1 or TRBD2 (5 bases each). This CDR3 comprises 12 residues. Germline loops: CDR1 MNHEY, CDR2 SMNVEV (reference sequence). V was cut by 6 bases and J by 7 bases, with 12 bases left in between. The CDR3 region is CASRPRAGTQYF. For the CDR3, the DNA is TGTGCCAGCAGACCCAGGGCGGGGACCCAGTACTTC.

This clonotype was counted between two and nine times. At one end, the junction sequence differs from germline, possibly due to a read error. The chain employs TRBV5-5 and TRBJ1-6; D not resolved. Germline loops: CDR1 SGHKS, CDR2 YYEKEE (reference sequence). The CDR3 extends over 11 amino acids. Here the CDR3 reads CASSWDSALHF. Here the CDR3 DNA reads TGTGCCAGCAGCTGGGATTCAGCCCTCCACTTT. Variable domain in full (rest from reference TRBV5-5 and TRBJ1-6): DAGVTQSPTHLIKTRGQQVTLRCSPISGHKSVSWYQQVLGQGPQFIFQYYEKEERGRGNFPDRFSARQFPNYSSELNVNALLLGDSALYLCASSWDSALHFGNGTRLTVT.

V and J are TRBV5-7 and TRBJ1-2, with a possible D match to TRBD1 (6 bases). TRBV5-7 is noted as an ORF with a role that remains uncertain. The CDR3 spans 13 residues. The V gene lost 0 bases and the J gene lost 8 bases, with 11 bases spanning the gap. Written as DNA, the CDR3 is TGTGCCAGCAGCTTGGAAGGCAGGGGCGGCTACACCTTC. This sequence encodes CASSLEGRGGYTF.

There are many counts of this clonotype. In DNA, the CDR3 is TGTGCCAGCAGTACGGTGTCACTAGCGGGGGGGCTCGAGCAGTTCTTC. Amino acids: CASSTVSLAGGLEQFF. The chain carries TRBV6-1 and TRBJ2-1, with 13 bases identical to TRBD2. After removal of 5 bases from V and 10 bases from J, the junction contained 11 bases not matched to a gene. Germline CDR1 MNHNS, CDR2 SASEGT. The length of the CDR3 is 16 residues.

The chain recombines TRBV5-1 with TRBJ2-7, with 8 bases lining up with TRBD1. Per germline, CDR1 SGHRS and CDR2 YFSETQ. The CDR3 runs 14 residues. Trimming cost V 0 bases and J 4 bases; bases outside gene matches: 3. As DNA, the CDR3 is TGCGCCAGCAGCTTGGGACAGGGGCTATACGAGCAGTACTTC. Its protein product is CASSLGQGLYEQYF.